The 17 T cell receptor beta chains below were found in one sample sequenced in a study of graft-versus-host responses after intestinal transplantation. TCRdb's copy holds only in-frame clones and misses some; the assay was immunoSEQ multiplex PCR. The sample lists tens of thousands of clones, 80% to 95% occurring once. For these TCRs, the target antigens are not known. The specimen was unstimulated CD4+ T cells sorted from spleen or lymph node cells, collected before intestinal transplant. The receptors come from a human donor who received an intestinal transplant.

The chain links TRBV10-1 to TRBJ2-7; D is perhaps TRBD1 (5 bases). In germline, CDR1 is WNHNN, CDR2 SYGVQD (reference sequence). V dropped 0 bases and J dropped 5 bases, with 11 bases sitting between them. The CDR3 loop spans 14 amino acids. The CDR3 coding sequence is TGCGCCAGCAGTGAGTCGCAGGGTGTCCACGAGCAGTACTTC. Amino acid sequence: CASSESQGVHEQYF.

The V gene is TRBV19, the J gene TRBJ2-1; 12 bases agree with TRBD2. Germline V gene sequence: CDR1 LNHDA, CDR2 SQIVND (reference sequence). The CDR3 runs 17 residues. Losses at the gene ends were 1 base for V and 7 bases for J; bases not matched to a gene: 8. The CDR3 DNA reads TGTGCCAGTAGTATAGTGATGCTAGCGGGAGGGGTTAATGAGCAGTTCTTC. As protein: CASSIVMLAGGVNEQFF.

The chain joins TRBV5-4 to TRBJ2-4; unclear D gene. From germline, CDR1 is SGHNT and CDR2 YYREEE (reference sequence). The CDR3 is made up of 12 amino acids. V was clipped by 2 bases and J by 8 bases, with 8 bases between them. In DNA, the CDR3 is TGTGCCAGCAGCTTCCCCGCTGACATTCAGTACTTC. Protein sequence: CASSFPADIQYF.

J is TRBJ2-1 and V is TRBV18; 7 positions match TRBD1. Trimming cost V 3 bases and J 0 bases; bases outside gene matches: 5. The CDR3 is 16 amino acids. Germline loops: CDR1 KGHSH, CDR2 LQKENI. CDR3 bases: TGTGCCAGCTCACCCGGACAGGTTAGCTCCTACAATGAGCAGTTCTTC. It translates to CASSPGQVSSYNEQFF.

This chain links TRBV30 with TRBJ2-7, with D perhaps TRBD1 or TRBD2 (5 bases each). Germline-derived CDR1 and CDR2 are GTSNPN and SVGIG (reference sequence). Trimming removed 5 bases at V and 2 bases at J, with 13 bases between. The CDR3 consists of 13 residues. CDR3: CAWGGDRAYEQYF. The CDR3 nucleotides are TGTGCCTGGGGTGGGGACCGCGCCTACGAGCAGTACTTC.

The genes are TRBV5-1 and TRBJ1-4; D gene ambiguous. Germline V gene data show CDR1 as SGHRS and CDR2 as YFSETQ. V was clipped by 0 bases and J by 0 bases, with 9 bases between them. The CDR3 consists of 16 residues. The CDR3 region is CASSLGRAATNEKLFF. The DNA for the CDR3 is TGCGCCAGCAGCTTGGGAAGGGCAGCAACTAATGAAAAACTGTTTTTT. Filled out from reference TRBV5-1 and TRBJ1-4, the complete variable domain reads KAGVTQTPRYLIKTRGQQVTLSCSPISGHRSVSWYQQTPGQGLQFLFEYFSETQRNKGNFPGRFSGRQFSNSRSEMNVSTLELGDSALYLCASSLGRAATNEKLFFGSGTQLSVL.

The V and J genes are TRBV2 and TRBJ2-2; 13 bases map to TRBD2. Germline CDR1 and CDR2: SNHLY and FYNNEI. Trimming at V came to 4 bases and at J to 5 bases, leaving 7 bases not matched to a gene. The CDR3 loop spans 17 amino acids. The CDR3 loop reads CASSALLAGGPTGELFF. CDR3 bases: TGTGCCAGCAGTGCACTACTAGCGGGAGGGCCGACCGGGGAGCTGTTTTTT.

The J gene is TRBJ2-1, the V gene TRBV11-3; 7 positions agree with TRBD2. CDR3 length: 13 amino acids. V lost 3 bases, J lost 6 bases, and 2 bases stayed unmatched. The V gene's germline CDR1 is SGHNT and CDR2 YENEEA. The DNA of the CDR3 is TGTGCCAGCAGCTTGACTAGCTTCAATGAGCAGTTCTTC. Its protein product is CASSLTSFNEQFF.

The CDR3 DNA follows: TGTGCCAGTAGTATTGCGGGACAAGTGTTCTACGAGCAGTACTTC. As protein: CASSIAGQVFYEQYF. The chain is built from TRBV19 and TRBJ2-5; D may be TRBD1 or TRBD2 (6 bases each). The better agreement between TRBJ2-7 and the DNA end casts doubt on the J call. CDR1 is LNHDA and CDR2 is SQIVND in the germline V gene (reference sequence). There are 15 residues in the CDR3.

The CDR3 sequence is CASSSPSGTDQETQYF. The DNA for the CDR3 is TGTGCCAGCAGCTCACCCAGCGGGACGGACCAAGAGACCCAGTACTTC. The chain couples TRBV7-6 to TRBJ2-5; 7 bases are a match to TRBD2. CDR3 length: 16 amino acids. The germline V gene has CDR1 SGHVS and CDR2 FNYEAQ. Losses at the gene ends were 4 bases for V and 0 bases for J; bases not matched to a gene: 8.

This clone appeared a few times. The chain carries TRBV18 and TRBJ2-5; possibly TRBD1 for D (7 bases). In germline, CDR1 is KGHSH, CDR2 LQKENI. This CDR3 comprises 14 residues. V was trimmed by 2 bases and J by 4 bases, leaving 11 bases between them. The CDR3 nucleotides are TGTGCCAGCTCACCATCAGGGGGGAGAGAGACCCAGTACTTC. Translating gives CASSPSGGRETQYF.

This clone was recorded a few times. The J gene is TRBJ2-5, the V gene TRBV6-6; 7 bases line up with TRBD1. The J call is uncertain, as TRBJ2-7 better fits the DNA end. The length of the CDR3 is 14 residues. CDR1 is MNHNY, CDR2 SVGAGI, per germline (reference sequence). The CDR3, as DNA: TGTGCCAGCGGGGCCGGGACAGTACCCTACGAGCAGTACTTC. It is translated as CASGAGTVPYEQYF.

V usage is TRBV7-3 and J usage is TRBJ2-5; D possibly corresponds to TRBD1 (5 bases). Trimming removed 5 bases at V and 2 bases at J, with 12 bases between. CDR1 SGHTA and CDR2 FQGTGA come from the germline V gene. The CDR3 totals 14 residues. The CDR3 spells CASSMQGGQETQYF. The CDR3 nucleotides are TGTGCCAGCAGCATGCAGGGTGGGCAAGAGACCCAGTACTTC.

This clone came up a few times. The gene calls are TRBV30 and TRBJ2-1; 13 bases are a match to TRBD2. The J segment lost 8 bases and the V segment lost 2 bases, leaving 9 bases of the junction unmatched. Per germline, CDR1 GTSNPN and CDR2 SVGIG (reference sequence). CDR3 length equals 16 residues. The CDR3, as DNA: TGTGCCTGGAGTACTACCGGGACTAGCGGGATCTATGAGCAGTTCTTC. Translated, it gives CAWSTTGTSGIYEQFF. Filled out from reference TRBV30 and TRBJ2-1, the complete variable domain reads SQTIHQWPATLVQPVGSPLSLECTVEGTSNPNLYWYRQAAGRGLQLLFYSVGIGQISSEVPQNLSASRPQDRQFILSSKKLLLSDSGFYLCAWSTTGTSGIYEQFFGPGTRLTVL.

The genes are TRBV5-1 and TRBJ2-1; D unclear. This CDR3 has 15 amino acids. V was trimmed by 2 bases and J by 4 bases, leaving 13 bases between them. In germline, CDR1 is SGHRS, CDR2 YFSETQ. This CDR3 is CASSLEQPVYNEQFF. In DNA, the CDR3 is TGCGCCAGCAGCTTAGAACAGCCAGTTTACAATGAGCAGTTCTTC.

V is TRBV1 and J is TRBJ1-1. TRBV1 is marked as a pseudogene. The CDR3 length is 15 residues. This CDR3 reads CTSSQDGGLNTEAFF. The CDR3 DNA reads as TGCACCAGCAGCCAAGATGGGGGGCTGAACACTGAAGCTTTCTTT.

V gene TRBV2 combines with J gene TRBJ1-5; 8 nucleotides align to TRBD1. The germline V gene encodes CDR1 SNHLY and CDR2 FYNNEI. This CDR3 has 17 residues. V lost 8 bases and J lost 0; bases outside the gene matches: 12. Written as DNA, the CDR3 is TGTGCCAGCGGTTGGACGGACAGGGATTATAGCAATCAGCCCCAGCATTTT. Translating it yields CASGWTDRDYSNQPQHF.